These T cell receptor beta chains were read from a single sample in a study of stem cell transplantation in POMP-related autoinflammatory disease. Repertoires were generated with immunoSEQ multiplex PCR, while TCRdb's copy carries only in-frame clones and drops some. Of some 65,000 clones listed, approximately 91% are singletons. This specimen consisted of CD4+ T cells from PBMCs, obtained after stem cell transplantation. These receptors were taken from a human patient with POMP-related autoinflammation and immune dysregulation (PRAID). Some of these T cells may belong to the graft donor. The CDR3 runs from the conserved cysteine through the conserved F or W. Each record gives: CDR3 length, D gene, V gene, J gene, clone size, CDR3 protein, CDR3 DNA. D genes are given only for firm matches. Where a row states a size, it is once, few, many or the class of an expanded clone; other rows omit it.

>14|.|TRBV18|TRBJ2-5|.
CASSPARGGVTQYF
TGTGCCAGCTCACCAGCTAGGGGAGGTGTGACCCAGTACTTC
>12|.|TRBV12-3/TRBV12-4|TRBJ2-1|.
CASLRIQDEQFF
TGTGCCAGTCTACGTATCCAGGATGAGCAGTTCTTC
>16|.|TRBV15|TRBJ1-4|.
CATSAPDSATNEKLFF
TGTGCCACCAGCGCACCGGACAGTGCAACTAATGAAAAACTGTTTTTT
>14|.|TRBV6-5|TRBJ2-2|few
CASKGSPGTGELFF
TGTGCCAGCAAAGGCAGCCCGGGCACCGGGGAGCTGTTTTTT
>14|TRBD1|TRBV18|TRBJ1-4|few
CASSLGTANEKLFF
TGTGCCAGCTCACTCGGGACAGCAAATGAAAAACTGTTTTTT
>21|TRBD1|TRBV4-1|TRBJ2-5|once
CASSQAFGTGVASSAFETQYF
TGCGCCAGCAGCCAAGCATTTGGGACAGGGGTGGCTAGCTCGGCATTCGAGACCCAGTACTTC
>14|TRBD2|TRBV14|TRBJ2-7|.
CASSQGLAGSEQYF
TGTGCCAGCAGCCAGGGACTAGCGGGAAGCGAGCAGTACTTC
>11|.|TRBV20-1|TRBJ2-5|.
CSASEQETQYF
TGCAGTGCTAGTGAGCAAGAGACCCAGTACTTC
>14|TRBD1|TRBV2|TRBJ1-2|.
CASSKQGAFYGYTF
TGTGCCAGCAGCAAACAGGGGGCATTCTATGGCTACACCTTC
>14|.|TRBV6-5|TRBJ1-2|.
CASSYGTPSFGYTF
TGTGCCAGCAGTTACGGGACACCAAGTTTTGGCTACACCTTC
>14|TRBD1|TRBV5-4|TRBJ2-3|.
CASSSDRGRDTQYF
TGTGCCAGCAGCAGCGACAGGGGGCGGGATACGCAGTATTTT
>14|.|TRBV19|TRBJ1-2|.
CATKDFLANYGYTF
TGTGCCACTAAGGACTTCCTGGCTAACTATGGCTACACCTTC
>16|TRBD1|TRBV24-1|TRBJ1-4|.
CATNPRGTSTNEKLFF
TGTGCCACCAACCCCAGGGGGACTTCAACTAATGAAAAACTGTTTTTT
>15|TRBD1|TRBV30|TRBJ2-7|.
CAWSVPGTGYPEQYF
TGTGCCTGGAGTGTTCCCGGGACAGGGTATCCCGAGCAGTACTTC
>15|.|TRBV28|TRBJ2-7|.
CASSPPGHNTYEQYF
TGTGCCAGCAGTCCCCCGGGACATAATACCTACGAGCAGTACTTC
>16|TRBD2|TRBV9|TRBJ2-2|.
CASSISGRAATGELFF
TGTGCCAGCAGCATAAGCGGGAGGGCCGCGACCGGGGAGCTGTTTTTT
>16|TRBD2|TRBV10-2|TRBJ2-3|.
CASRAIAGGPTDTQYF
TGCGCCAGCAGGGCCATAGCGGGGGGGCCCACAGATACGCAGTATTTT
>15|TRBD1|TRBV10-3|TRBJ1-6|.
CAISPDRANNSPLHF
TGTGCCATCAGTCCGGACAGGGCTAATAATTCACCCCTCCACTTT
>16|.|TRBV15|TRBJ1-2|few
CATSRDRGWSNYGYTF
TGTGCCACCAGCAGAGACCGGGGATGGTCCAACTATGGCTACACCTTC
>15|.|TRBV7-9|TRBJ2-1|.
CASSLRGLRYNEQFF
TGTGCCAGCAGCCTAAGAGGGCTAAGGTACAATGAGCAGTTCTTC
>15|.|TRBV9|TRBJ2-3|.
CASSVAPWVTDTQYF
TGTGCCAGCAGCGTAGCCCCATGGGTCACAGATACGCAGTATTTT
>13|TRBD2|TRBV11-2|TRBJ2-1|once
CAIQKGGGGEQFF
TGTGCCATCCAAAAAGGTGGGGGGGGTGAGCAGTTCTTC
>17|TRBD1|TRBV4-1|TRBJ2-3|.
CASSQVEQGAGTDTQYF
TGCGCCAGCAGCCAAGTTGAACAGGGGGCCGGCACAGATACGCAGTATTTT
>12|TRBD1|TRBV6-5|TRBJ2-7|once
CASSKTGDEQYF
TGTGCCAGCAGCAAGACAGGGGACGAGCAGTACTTC
>15|.|TRBV3-1/TRBV3-2|TRBJ2-5|.
CASSQGAAYQETQYF
TGTGCCAGCAGCCAAGGAGCGGCCTACCAAGAGACCCAGTACTTC
>14|.|TRBV5-1|TRBJ2-2|.
CASRPDVLPGELFF
TGCGCCAGCAGACCTGACGTTCTGCCCGGGGAGCTGTTTTTT
>13|.|TRBV29-1|TRBJ2-2|.
CSTRDGATGELFF
TGCAGCACAAGGGACGGAGCCACCGGGGAGCTGTTTTTT
>19|TRBD1|TRBV18|TRBJ2-6|.
CASSLNRDRATSGANVLTF
TGTGCCAGCTCACTCAACCGGGACAGGGCCACCTCTGGGGCCAACGTCCTGACTTTC
>16|TRBD2|TRBV25-1|TRBJ2-1|.
CASSEASGGSYNEQFF
TGTGCCAGCAGTGAGGCTAGCGGGGGTTCCTACAATGAGCAGTTCTTC